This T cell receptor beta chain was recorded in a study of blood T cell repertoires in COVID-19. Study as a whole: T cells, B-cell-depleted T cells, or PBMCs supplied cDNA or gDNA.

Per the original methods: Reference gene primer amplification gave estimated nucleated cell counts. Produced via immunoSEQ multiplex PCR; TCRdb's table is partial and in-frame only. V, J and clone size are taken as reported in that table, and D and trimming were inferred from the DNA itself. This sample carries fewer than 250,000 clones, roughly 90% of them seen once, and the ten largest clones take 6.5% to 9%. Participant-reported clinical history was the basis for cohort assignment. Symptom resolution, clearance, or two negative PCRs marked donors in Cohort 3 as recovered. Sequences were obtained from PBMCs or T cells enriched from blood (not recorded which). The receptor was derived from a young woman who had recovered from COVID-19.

CDR3 protein: CASGGQTSYEQYF. CDR3 bases: TGTGCCAGTGGAGGACAGACCTCCTACGAGCAGTACTTC. The chain joins TRBV28 to TRBJ2-7, with D possibly matching TRBD1 (6 bases). CDR3 length: 13 amino acids. Germline CDR1 and CDR2: MDHEN and SYDVKM. With 9 bases removed from V and 0 bases from J, the gap between germline ends came to 12 bases.